This TCR beta chain is drawn from a study of T cells in Graves' hyperthyroidism and ophthalmopathy. Study-level information: Peripheral blood collection took place at initial diagnosis, before any treatment.

Patients were excluded for uncontrolled infection, other autoimmune disease, pregnancy or lactation. Thyroid ultrasound, orbital computed tomography, clinical symptoms, and serum thyroxine and TRAb underpinned diagnoses. 8.5 to 10 ml of fresh peripheral blood supplied the PBMCs. This clonotype has at least ten counts. The CDR3 runs to 12 residues. V was clipped by 1 base and J by 3 bases, with 7 bases between them. The germline CDR1 and CDR2 sequences are GTSNPN and SVGIG (reference sequence). The TCR beta CDR3 regions underwent amplification using RNA transcripts as the source. During a first-round RT-PCR of the TCR CDR3, the HTBI primer set was used. TCRdb reprocessed the multiplex PCR reads via MiXCR and lists one record per CDR3 protein. The table records fewer than 550,000 distinct CDR3 sequences, approximately 25% of them present only once.

Source material: blood. This receptor was obtained from a woman in her 30s with Graves' ophthalmopathy. The V and J genes are TRBV30 and TRBJ2-7; TRBD1 might be the D (6 bases). The CDR3 region is CAWSAQGYEQYF. The CDR3 coding sequence is TGTGCCTGGAGTGCACAGGGCTACGAGCAGTACTTC.